The rows below give T cell receptor beta chains drawn from one sample of a study of patients and donors after allogeneic stem cell transplantation. TCRdb redid the calling of the RT-PCR reads with MiXCR, one entry per CDR3 protein. The repertoire holds about a million distinct CDR3 sequences, with about 20% as singletons. Source material: blood, either unsorted or a sorted T cell fraction (not recorded which). Receptor source: a human donor who was either an allogeneic HSCT recipient or a stem cell or donor lymphocyte infusion donor (not recorded which). It is not recorded whose cells these are; they may come from a transplant donor. The conserved cysteine and the conserved F or W are not part of the CDR3 here.

V gene	J gene	CDR3 protein
TRBV7-3	TRBJ2-3	ASSLGLAGRDDTQY
TRBV12-3/TRBV12-4	TRBJ2-7	ASMGVPGNPYEQY
TRBV2	TRBJ1-2	ASSDEVYGYT
TRBV6-1	TRBJ2-1	ASSPLGASGRNEQF
TRBV24-1	TRBJ2-1	ATSDIQQGNNEQF
TRBV6-1	TRBJ2-7	ASSPSRTSGKWQY
TRBV6-1	TRBJ2-3	ASRPNSGSPVKDTQY
TRBV7-6	TRBJ2-2	ASSLVSYRSTKNTGELF
TRBV2	TRBJ1-1	ASMRTMNTEAF
TRBV7-7	TRBJ2-3	ASSLGTSGVTDTQY
TRBV6-5	TRBJ1-3	ASSYSRGGSGNTIY
TRBV19	TRBJ2-7	ASSIESTYEQY
TRBV5-5	TRBJ1-2	ASSKAGGADGYT
TRBV27	TRBJ2-1	ASSPLTYNEQF
TRBV6-2/TRBV6-3	TRBJ1-1	ASSYLETNTEAF
TRBV12-3/TRBV12-4	TRBJ1-2	ASKTGQFTYGYT
TRBV7-9	TRBJ2-1	ASSLKFGRDDNEQF
TRBV6-1	TRBJ1-1	ASSPNTHANAEAF
TRBV20-1	TRBJ1-6	SARDQEISFTLH
TRBV15	TRBJ2-7	ATSRGGGYRDRGYEQY
TRBV3-1	TRBJ1-5	ASSPGRRQPQH
TRBV7-6	TRBJ2-4	ASSPSPGVTNIQY
TRBV20-1	TRBJ2-1	SSNDRSSSYNEQF